This T cell receptor (beta chain) was captured in a study of cytomegalovirus exposure and HLA in healthy donors (dated by TCRdb to between 2016 and 2019). For context, the study as a whole: An earlier analysis of a few hundred of the donors reported around 280 Gb of sequence data and 117 million unique TCR beta sequences obtained from roughly 180 million T cells. Every repertoire in the discovery cohort had been generated on one and the same sequencing platform. In a later genetic analysis, genome-wide SNP genotypes for about three fifths of the roughly 670 donors were used, and that subset was treated as a discovery cohort. An early release that covered approximately 600 HLA-typed donors contained around 330 gigabases of sequencing data and 70 million to 100 million unique TCR sequences. Besides the first cohort of around 700 subjects, a separate validation cohort made up of roughly 120 different subjects was used. Using immunosequencing, the study profiled T cell repertoires from 500 to 800 subjects and related those repertoires to cytomegalovirus serostatus. Rather than using new phenotypic data, the later analysis identified candidate immune exposures from TCR beta sequences and from how often those sequences occurred across donors. Both class I and class II loci were covered by HLA typing, at four-digit resolution. Typing coverage varied by locus: roughly 629-640 donors for A, B, C, DRB1 and DQB1; 522 for DQA1; over 600 for DPA1; around 450 for DPB1. Roughly five DR-DQ haplotypes were handled as single units for association and clustering because linkage in the cohort was strong. In an earlier analysis of 550 to 700 of the donors, high-throughput TCR beta sequencing was used to judge whether each TCR beta V gene segment behaved as functional or pseudogenic. The genetic ancestry cluster associated with self-reported Caucasian donors included 65% to 90% of the 398 genotyped donors. Across about 380 genotyped donors of the cohort, an average of about 220,000 unique TCR beta nucleotide sequences per donor were sequenced, and 15% to 20% of those sequences were non-productive. The study was designed to test whether signatures of past pathogen exposure could be identified by cataloging public T cell receptors. A later analysis re-analyzed previously published TCR beta repertoires from about 730 donors and added high-resolution HLA genotyping to study TCR occurrence patterns. Donor age, sex, ethnicity and CMV serostatus were compiled alongside the repertoire data. To predict cytomegalovirus infection status, the study combined high-throughput TCR immunosequencing, statistical association of individual TCRs with disease status, and machine learning.

Overall study results and their limits: According to a later genetic analysis, donors in an Asian-associated ancestry cluster had fewer N-insertions in productive TCRs than the approximately 650-donor mean. In a later analysis, the rate of TCR association differed among HLA loci, with DRB1 alleles having the most associated TCRs and HLA-C alleles having the fewest. Presence/absence analyses assumed roughly uniform sequencing depth across donors, an assumption that may not hold. In both the original and validation cohorts, the classifier was reported to diagnose cytomegalovirus status with high specificity and sensitivity. The authors suggested that the approach could potentially be extended to other disease states and immunological phenotypes. According to a later analysis, most CMV-associated TCR beta chains appeared to be HLA-restricted, and the HLA associations seemed to be driven largely by CMV exposure. In an earlier analysis of roughly 560 of the donors, most TCR beta V segments were observed in productive rearrangements about 90% or about 30% of the time, broadly matching IMGT annotations. The 87-base-pair reads could not distinguish some IMGT-functional V segments, including TRBV6-2 and TRBV6-3, so those segments were excluded. HLA typing was unavailable for some donors at each locus, so association tests used only the typed subset. In a later genetic analysis, a missense DCLRE1C variant was associated with V-gene and J-gene trimming of TCR beta chains, and the association was replicated in an independent cohort. Because counts were too low, more than 15 rarely observed V segments, including chromosome 9 orphons, were excluded from the earlier analysis of under 650 of the donors. Compared with equally common non-associated chains, HLA-associated TCR beta chains in a later analysis were more clonally expanded and had lower generation probabilities. In vitro tests confirmed that three of the cytomegalovirus-associated TCR beta chains recognize cytomegalovirus antigens. The study listed 164 TCR beta chains as associated with cytomegalovirus. Across donors, most TCR sequences were observed very rarely, whereas some public TCRs were present in many individuals. CMV serostatus was the only immune exposure information available for the cohort. When HLA alleles, especially DR and DQ, strongly co-occurred, attributing TCR associations to individual alleles was difficult. A cluster of highly shared sequence variants was judged likely to represent a technical artifact of the sequencing pipeline. Linkage disequilibrium might explain the correlated functional status among segregating V segments, but an unknown experimental factor could not be ruled out. The cohort was sequenced for TCR beta chains only, and without alpha or paired-chain data the features that could be detected were limited. A further reported finding was that TCR beta sequences accurately predicted the HLA-A and HLA-B alleles for most subjects in the first cohort. At a false discovery rate of 0.05, a later analysis linked under 20,000 TCR beta sequences to specific HLA alleles. In a later analysis, several top co-occurrence clusters were reported to appear linked to parvovirus B19, influenza, CMV and Epstein-Barr virus.

Comment on this clone: It lacks a known antigen. No much larger clonotype is one base removed from it; base qualities were not supplied.

Library construction relied on the immunoSEQ multiplex PCR assay. The multiplex PCR relied on a mix of 60 forward primers for TCR Vbeta segments and 13 reverse primers for TCR Jbeta segments. The CDR3 region of rearranged TCR beta genes was amplified from genomic DNA with a multiplex PCR assay. The amplified TCR beta libraries were sequenced on the Illumina HiSeq System as 87-base-pair reads. On the authors' methods: Across the 600 to 700 repertoires, a later analysis counted 78 million or so unique TCR beta chains, roughly 11 million of which were shared by at least two donors. Raw reads were error-corrected and collapsed into unique sequences by a nearest-neighbor algorithm in which closely related sequences were merged to remove PCR and sequencing errors. Alignment of CDR3 sequences to IMGT reference sequences was used to assign V, D and J gene segments. For a sequence to be retained, a match of at least six nucleotides to both a V gene segment and a J gene segment was required. A rearrangement counted as productive if the CDR3 had no stop codons and remained in frame with V and J, and every other rearrangement counted as non-productive. Following IMGT convention, CDR3 was defined as the stretch from the second conserved V-encoded cysteine to the conserved J-encoded phenylalanine. The earlier analysis of 550 to 650 of the donors excluded any sequence lacking an unambiguous match to a single V gene segment. An earlier analysis of 587 of the donors classified V segments as functional when productive rearrangements were above 56.7% and as segregating when the standard deviation between donors was above 5%. A statistical classification framework was built to diagnose cytomegalovirus status from the catalog of TCR beta chain sequences. In a later analysis, TCR nucleotide sequences were compared against IMGT/GENE-DB human TR gene sequences so that V and J genes could be assigned. Using the TCRdist pipeline, a later analysis assigned CDR3 sequences along with most-parsimonious VDJ recombination scenarios. In a later analysis, each TCR beta chain was defined by its CDR3 amino acid sequence together with its V-gene family, and reads without a unique V-gene family were excluded. In a later analysis, 500 to 700 highly shared, low-generation-probability nucleotide sequences were removed to address suspected cross-contamination and a sequencing artifact. In a later analysis, a clonal expansion index for each public chain was calculated from normalized within-repertoire ranks of inferred template counts. Generation probabilities in a later analysis came from a VDJ recombination model fitted to out-of-frame rearrangements, and those results were checked against IGoR. Hypergeometric tests were used in a later analysis to score TCR-TCR, TCR-HLA and TCR-CMV co-occurrence, with a repertoire-size bias correction applied to the TCR pairs. To estimate false discovery rates, a later analysis permuted the HLA or CMV assignments 20 times. In a later analysis, co-occurring TCRs were grouped using DBSCAN, with TCRdist sequence similarity added in when clustering inside HLA-allele-positive subsets. For co-occurrence clustering, repertoires with fewer than 30,000 or more than 120,000 public chains were excluded, along with several repertoires with anomalous nucleotide sharing. TCRdb retrieved this table from immuneACCESS and kept in-frame rearrangements only. Not all clones are present; in checked studies, unresolved V genes account for under half, and no reason is known for the remainder. V, J and clone size derive from that table, while D and trimming were established from the DNA sequence. The sample table holds 150,000 to 190,000 clones, of which roughly 75% were seen once. Jointly, the top ten make up about 1.3% of the sample.

The CDR3 runs 16 amino acids, cysteine and phenylalanine included. The read is trimmed to its CDR3 DNA, 48 bases read in frame from base 1. Relative to germline, V is missing 0 bases and J is missing 9 bases, with 8 bases of the junction outside any gene match. CDR1 and CDR2, per the germline V gene, are LGHNA and YNFKEQ. The cohort comprised some 730 healthy bone marrow donors. At the time of sampling, all cohort members were nominally healthy, though unrecorded immune exposures were likely present. The donor was CMV seronegative and was included in the group of hundreds of seronegative cohort members. A peripheral blood sample was provided by each donor, and peripheral blood mononuclear cells were used for TCR beta sequencing. Genomic DNA extraction from the blood cell samples was performed with the Qiagen DNeasy Blood Extraction Kit.

This TCR came from a man younger than 35 in good health and CMV-seronegative. The source material was PBMCs. This chain is built from TRBV4-2 and TRBJ2-1; 10 of the junction bases match TRBD2. The CDR3 is CASSQERAGGPREQFF. The DNA sequence reads TGTGCCAGCAGCCAAGAACGAGCGGGAGGGCCTCGTGAGCAGTTCTTC.